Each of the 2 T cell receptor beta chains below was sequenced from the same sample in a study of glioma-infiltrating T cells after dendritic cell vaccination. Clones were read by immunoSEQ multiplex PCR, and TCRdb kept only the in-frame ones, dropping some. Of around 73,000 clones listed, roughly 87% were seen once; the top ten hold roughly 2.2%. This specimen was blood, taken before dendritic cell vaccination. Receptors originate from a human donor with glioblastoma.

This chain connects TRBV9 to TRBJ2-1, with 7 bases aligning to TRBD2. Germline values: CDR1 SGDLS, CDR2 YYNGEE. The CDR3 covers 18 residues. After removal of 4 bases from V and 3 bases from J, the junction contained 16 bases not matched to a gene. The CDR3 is CASSFSLWGEGHYNEQFF. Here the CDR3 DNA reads TGTGCCAGCAGCTTTTCCCTTTGGGGGGAGGGCCACTACAATGAGCAGTTCTTC.

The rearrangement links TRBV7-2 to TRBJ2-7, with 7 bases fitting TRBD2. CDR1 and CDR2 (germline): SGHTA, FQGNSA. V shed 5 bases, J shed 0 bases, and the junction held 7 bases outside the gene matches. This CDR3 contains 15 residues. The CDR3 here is CASSADLAASYEQYV. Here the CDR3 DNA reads TGTGCCAGCAGCGCCGATCTAGCGGCCTCCTACGAGCAGTACGTC.